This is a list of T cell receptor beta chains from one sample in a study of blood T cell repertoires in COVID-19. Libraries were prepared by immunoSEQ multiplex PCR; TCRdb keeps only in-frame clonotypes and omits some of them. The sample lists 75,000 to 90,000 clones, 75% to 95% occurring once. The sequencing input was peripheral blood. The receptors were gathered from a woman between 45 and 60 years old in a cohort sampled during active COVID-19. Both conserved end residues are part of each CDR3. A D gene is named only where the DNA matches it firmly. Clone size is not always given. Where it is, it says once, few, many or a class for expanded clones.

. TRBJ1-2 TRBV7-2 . TGTGCCAGCAGCTTGACAGCCAACTATGGCTACACCTTC CASSLTANYGYTF
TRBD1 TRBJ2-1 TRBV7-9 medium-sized TGTGCCAGCAGCTTAGGGGACAGGATTTACAATGAGCAGTTCTTC CASSLGDRIYNEQFF
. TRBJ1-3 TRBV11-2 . TGTGCCAGCAGCTTATCTGCGGGAGGTGGAAACACCATATATTTT CASSLSAGGGNTIYF
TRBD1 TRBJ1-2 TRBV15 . TGTGCCACCAGCACGTCCGGGACAGGGTTATCCTATGGCTACACCTTC CATSTSGTGLSYGYTF
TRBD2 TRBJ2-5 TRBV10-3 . TGTGCCATCAGTAGGTCCGAGCCAAGCGGGGGACAAGAGACCCAGTACTTC CAISRSEPSGGQETQYF
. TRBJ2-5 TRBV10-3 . TGTGCCATCAGTGACAGGGTTTCGGGGACCCAGTACTTC CAISDRVSGTQYF
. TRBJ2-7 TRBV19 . TGTGCCAGTAGCAATCAGGCTCGGGGGTCCTACGAGCAGTACTTC CASSNQARGSYEQYF
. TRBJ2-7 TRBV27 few TGTGCCAGCAGTAGGGCAGGGGTCCTCTACGAGCAGTACTTC CASSRAGVLYEQYF
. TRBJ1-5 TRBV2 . TGTGCCAGCAGTGATCAGCTCCTTAGCAATCAACCCCAGCATTTT CASSDQLLSNQPQHF
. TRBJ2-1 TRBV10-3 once TGTGCCAGCAGGGCTTTTGATGAGCAGTTCTTC CASRAFDEQFF
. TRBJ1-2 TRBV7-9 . TGTGCCAGCAGTCCAATCCACTATGGCTACACCTTC CASSPIHYGYTF
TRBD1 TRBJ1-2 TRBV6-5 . TGTGCCAGCAGGACGGGACAGGGGGCGTCTGGAGGCTACACCTTC CASRTGQGASGGYTF
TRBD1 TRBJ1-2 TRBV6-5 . TGTGCCAGTCGGGGGGACAGGGGGCAATTCGGCTACACCTTC CASRGDRGQFGYTF
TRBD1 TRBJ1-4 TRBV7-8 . TGTGCCAGCAGCTTAGGTGGAGTGAGAGGGGGCAGGGGAGCTAATGAAAAACTGTTTTTT CASSLGGVRGGRGANEKLFF
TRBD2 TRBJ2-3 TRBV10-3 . TGTGCCAGCACGCGAGGGAGGGCGGATACGCAGTATTTT CASTRGRADTQYF
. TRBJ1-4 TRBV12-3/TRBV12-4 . TGTGCCAGTATGAGGGCTTATAATGAAAAACTGTTTTTT CASMRAYNEKLFF
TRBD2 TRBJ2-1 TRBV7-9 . TGTGCCAGCGGCCCGGCGGGCGGGGGGGTCTACAATGAGCAGTTCTTC CASGPAGGGVYNEQFF
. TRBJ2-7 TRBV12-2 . TGTGCAAGTCGCTCCCCGGCGGGACAGGGGTTATACGAGCAGTACTTC CASRSPAGQGLYEQYF
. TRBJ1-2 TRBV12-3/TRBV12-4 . TGTGCCAGCAGTTTATCCGGGGTCCATGGCTACACCTTC CASSLSGVHGYTF
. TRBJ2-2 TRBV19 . TGTGCCAGTCAGGAGGCAGCTAACACCGGGGAGCTGTTTTTT CASQEAANTGELFF
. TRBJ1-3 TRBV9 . TGTGCCAGCAGCGTAGAGGCTGGAGCAACTGGAAACACCATATATTTT CASSVEAGATGNTIYF
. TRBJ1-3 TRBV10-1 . TGCGCCAGCAGTGCCGGGTCCTCTGGAAACACCATATATTTT CASSAGSSGNTIYF
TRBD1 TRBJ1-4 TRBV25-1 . TGTGCCAGCTGGGGGACAGACACAACTAATGAAAAACTGTTTTTT CASWGTDTTNEKLFF
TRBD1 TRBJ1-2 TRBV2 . TGTGCCAGCAGCCCCAGGGGGATCTATGGCTACACCTTC CASSPRGIYGYTF
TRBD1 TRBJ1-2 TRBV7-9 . TGTGCCAGCAGCTTAGCAGGGGGCGCGTTAACCATTAGGGGCTACACCTTC CASSLAGGALTIRGYTF